These 5 T cell receptor beta chains were all obtained from the same sample, sequenced in a study of spatial heterogeneity in lung cancer. Specified time point: sample taken at primary tumor resection. TCRdb recomputed calls from the 5' RACE reads with MiXCR, one row per CDR3 protein. Of about 45,000 distinct CDR3 sequences listed, about 6.8% are singletons. The source was PBMCs, collected at surgery. All receptors come from a female donor with early-stage non-small cell lung cancer.

This clonotype was counted between two and nine times. The chain carries TRBV15 and TRBJ2-3; TRBD2 aligns across 8 bases. CDR3 length: 16 residues. CDR1 and CDR2 (germline): LNHNV, YYDKDF (reference sequence). The J segment lost 1 base and the V segment lost 1 base, leaving 4 bases of the junction unmatched. In DNA, the CDR3 is TGTGCCACCAGCAGAGCACGGGGGGGCGGCACAGATACGCAGTATTTT. Its translation: CATSRARGGGTDTQYF.

Ten or more counts support this clonotype. The rearrangement links TRBV28 to TRBJ2-1; maybe TRBD2 (6 bases). The germline CDR1 and CDR2 sequences are MDHEN and SYDVKM. This CDR3 region has 14 residues. With 6 bases removed from V and 1 base from J, the gap between germline ends came to 10 bases. The CDR3 reads CASRIGTSYNEQFF. CDR3 bases: TGTGCCAGCAGGATCGGGACTTCCTACAATGAGCAGTTCTTC.

This clonotype has more than one count but fewer than ten. This chain connects TRBV5-1 to TRBJ2-1, with 10 bases aligning to TRBD1. Germline V gene sequence: CDR1 SGHRS, CDR2 YFSETQ. The V segment lost 1 base and the J segment 7 bases; nucleotides outside the gene matches: 5. This CDR3 region has 15 residues. CDR3 sequence reads: CASSLRGTGENEQFF. For the CDR3, the DNA is TGCGCCAGCAGCTTGAGAGGGACAGGGGAGAATGAGCAGTTCTTC.

The DNA for the CDR3 is TGCGCCAGCAGCCGCGAGGAGTTTTCCGCAAAACTGTTTTTT. Translating gives CASSREEFSAKLFF. The V gene is TRBV4-3, the J gene TRBJ1-4; D gene uncertain. This CDR3 comprises 14 residues. V was trimmed by 4 bases and J by 10 bases, leaving 16 bases between them. In germline, CDR1 is LGHNA, CDR2 YSLEER.

The chain uses TRBV27 and TRBJ2-3; D call uncertain. Germline CDR1 is MNHEY and CDR2 is SMNVEV (reference sequence). This CDR3 comprises 17 residues. With 0 bases removed from V and 0 bases from J, the gap between germline ends came to 13 bases. The CDR3 region is CASSLSSVAASTDTQYF. The CDR3 DNA follows: TGTGCCAGCAGTTTATCGTCGGTAGCAGCTAGCACAGATACGCAGTATTTT.